Presented here are 6 T cell receptor beta chains from one specimen sequenced in a study of T cells in Graves' hyperthyroidism and ophthalmopathy. TCR beta CDR3 regions were amplified from RNA. The HTBI primer set drove a first-round RT-PCR of the TCR CDR3. TCRdb passed the multiplex PCR reads through MiXCR, listing each CDR3 protein once. The sample includes 650,000 to 750,000 distinct CDR3 sequences, 12% to 15% seen only once; the top ten take roughly a tenth. Sequencing was performed on blood. The receptor set was obtained from a woman under 30 with Graves' hyperthyroidism.

This clonotype was counted at least ten times. The rearrangement joins TRBV2 to TRBJ1-5; D is perhaps TRBD1 (6 bases). V lost 3 bases, J lost 5 bases, and 14 bases lay in between. This CDR3 is built from 15 residues. Germline lookup yields CDR1 SNHLY and CDR2 FYNNEI. Here the CDR3 DNA reads TGTGCCAGCAGTGACATAGACAGGCCAGATCAGCCCCAGCATTTT. This codes for CASSDIDRPDQPQHF.

The CDR3 DNA reads as TGTGCCACCAGCAGAGACGGCCCCGTGGGTTATGAGCAGTTCTTC. Amino acids: CATSRDGPVGYEQFF. V gene TRBV15 combines with J gene TRBJ2-1, with D uncertain. This CDR3 region has 15 residues. CDR1 and CDR2 (germline): LNHNV, YYDKDF (reference sequence). Trimming pared 0 bases from V and 8 bases from J, leaving 14 bases between. Together with reference TRBV15 and TRBJ2-1, the CDR3 gives the full variable domain: DAMVIQNPRYQVTQFGKPVTLSCSQTLNHNVMYWYQQKSSQAPKLLFHYYDKDFNNEADTPDNFQSRRPNTSFCFLDIRSPGLGDTAMYLCATSRDGPVGYEQFFGPGTRLTVL.

This clonotype was counted at least ten times. V usage is TRBV20-1 and J usage is TRBJ1-5; 7 bases are a match to TRBD1. This CDR3 region has 16 residues. CDR1 is DFQATT, CDR2 SNEGSKA, per germline (reference sequence). V was clipped by 0 bases and J by 3 bases; unmatched bases: 8. The CDR3 is CSARDDRVGTNQPQHF. The CDR3 coding sequence is TGCAGTGCTAGAGATGACAGGGTGGGTACCAATCAGCCCCAGCATTTT.

This clonotype was observed a handful of times. The chain recombines TRBV25-1 with TRBJ1-1; 10 bases are shared with TRBD1. CDR1 and CDR2 (germline): MGHDK, SYGVNS. CDR3 length: 17 residues. V was pared by 3 bases and J by 0 bases, with 7 bases of the junction left unmatched. The CDR3 sequence is CASSDTGQGSVNTEAFF. The CDR3 bases are TGTGCCAGCAGTGATACGGGACAGGGGTCGGTGAACACTGAAGCTTTCTTT.

This clonotype was picked up a small number of times. The rearrangement joins TRBV11-2 to TRBJ2-2, with 8 bases that match TRBD2. Germline values: CDR1 SGHAT, CDR2 FQNNGV. This CDR3 has 19 residues. Trimming at V came to 5 bases and at J to 0 bases, leaving 14 bases not matched to a gene. The CDR3 here is CASSPLGAGASANTGELFF. Here the CDR3 DNA reads TGTGCCAGCAGCCCCTTGGGAGCGGGAGCCTCCGCGAACACCGGGGAGCTGTTTTTT.

Many counts were recorded for this clonotype. The CDR3 DNA is TGTGCCAGCACCTTGTCGGGGGCCGGCTACGAGCAGTACTTC. Translating it yields CASTLSGAGYEQYF. V usage is TRBV11-2 and J usage is TRBJ2-7; D may be TRBD1 or TRBD2 (6 bases each). The ends were cut back, 7 bases at V and 3 bases at J, with 16 bases in the middle. CDR3 length: 14 residues. Germline CDR1 SGHAT, CDR2 FQNNGV.